What follows is one TCR beta chain and its context. Antigen unknown. These data are taken from a study of T cell responses to AZD1222 COVID-19 vaccine. Study outcomes and limitations: A rise in Spike-specific TCR breadth and depth followed two AZD1222 doses. Distributed over spike, vaccine-associated CD4 TCRs predominated at 160-218 and 743-854.

Data came from immunoSEQ multiplex PCR; TCRdb stores just in-frame clones and leaves some out. The sample has 80,000 or so clones, roughly four fifths seen once. This CDR3 has 14 amino acids. Germline CDR1 is LGHNA and CDR2 is YSLEER. V gave up 4 bases and J gave up 5 bases, with 14 bases separating them. The source was peripheral blood, collected on day 0 of AZD1222 vaccination. This rearrangement joins TRBV4-3 to TRBJ1-1; no clear D gene. This TCR derives from an adult in good health. Written as DNA, the CDR3 is TGCGCCAGCAGCCCGGGTATTTCATGGACTGAAGCTTTCTTT. It translates to CASSPGISWTEAFF.